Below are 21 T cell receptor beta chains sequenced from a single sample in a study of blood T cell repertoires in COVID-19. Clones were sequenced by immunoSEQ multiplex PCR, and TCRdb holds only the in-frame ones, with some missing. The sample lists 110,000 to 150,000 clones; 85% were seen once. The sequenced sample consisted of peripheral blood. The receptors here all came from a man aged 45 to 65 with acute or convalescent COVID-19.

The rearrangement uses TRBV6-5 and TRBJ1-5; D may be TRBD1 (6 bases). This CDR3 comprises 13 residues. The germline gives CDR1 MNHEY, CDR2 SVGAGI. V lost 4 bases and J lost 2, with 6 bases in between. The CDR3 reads CASSWTGNQPQHF. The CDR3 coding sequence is TGTGCCAGCAGTTGGACAGGCAATCAGCCCCAGCATTTT.

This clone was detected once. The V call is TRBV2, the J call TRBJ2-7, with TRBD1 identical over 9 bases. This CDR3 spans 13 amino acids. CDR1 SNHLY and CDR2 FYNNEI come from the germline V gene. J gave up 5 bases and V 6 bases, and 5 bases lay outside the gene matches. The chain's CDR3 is CASRGDREHEQYF. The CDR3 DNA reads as TGTGCCAGCAGGGGGGACAGGGAGCACGAGCAGTACTTC.

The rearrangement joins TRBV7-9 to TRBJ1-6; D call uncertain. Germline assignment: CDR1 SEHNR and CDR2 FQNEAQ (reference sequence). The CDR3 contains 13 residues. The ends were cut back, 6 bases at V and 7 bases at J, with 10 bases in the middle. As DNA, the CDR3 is TGTGCCAGCAGTTATGACATGAATTCACCCCTCCACTTT. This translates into CASSYDMNSPLHF.

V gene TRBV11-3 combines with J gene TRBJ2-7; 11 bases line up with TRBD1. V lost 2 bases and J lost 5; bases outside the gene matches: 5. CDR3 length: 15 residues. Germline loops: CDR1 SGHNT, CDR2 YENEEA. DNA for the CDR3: TGTGCCAGCAGCTTACCCGGGACAGGGGGACACGAGCAGTACTTC. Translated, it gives CASSLPGTGGHEQYF. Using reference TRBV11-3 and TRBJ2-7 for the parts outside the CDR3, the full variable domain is EAGVVQSPRYKIIEKKQPVAFWCNPISGHNTLYWYLQNLGQGPELLIRYENEEAVDDSQLPKDRFSAERLKGVDSTLKIQPAELGDSAVYLCASSLPGTGGHEQYFGPGTRLTVT.

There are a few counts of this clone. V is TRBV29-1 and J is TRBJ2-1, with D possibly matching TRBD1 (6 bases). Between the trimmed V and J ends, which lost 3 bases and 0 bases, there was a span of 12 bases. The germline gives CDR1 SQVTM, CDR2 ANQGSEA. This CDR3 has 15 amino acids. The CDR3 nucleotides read TGCAGCGTTGAGGATCAGGGGAACTCCTACAATGAGCAGTTCTTC. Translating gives CSVEDQGNSYNEQFF.

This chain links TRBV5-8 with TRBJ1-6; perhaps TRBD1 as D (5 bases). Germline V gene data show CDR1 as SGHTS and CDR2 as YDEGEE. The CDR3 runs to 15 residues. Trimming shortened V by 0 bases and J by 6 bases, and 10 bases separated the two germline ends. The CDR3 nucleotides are TGTGCCAGCAGCTTGGTACAGGCCGGTAATTCACCCCTCCACTTT. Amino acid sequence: CASSLVQAGNSPLHF.

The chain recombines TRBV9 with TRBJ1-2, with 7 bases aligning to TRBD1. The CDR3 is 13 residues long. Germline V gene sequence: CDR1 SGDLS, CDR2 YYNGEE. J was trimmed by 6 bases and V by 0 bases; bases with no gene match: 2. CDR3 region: CASSVAGTDGYTF. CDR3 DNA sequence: TGTGCCAGCAGCGTAGCCGGGACAGATGGCTACACCTTC.

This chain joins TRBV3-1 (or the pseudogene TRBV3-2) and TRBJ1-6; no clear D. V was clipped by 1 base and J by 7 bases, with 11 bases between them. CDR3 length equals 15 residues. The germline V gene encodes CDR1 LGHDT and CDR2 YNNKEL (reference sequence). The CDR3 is CASSQVPVLNSPLHF. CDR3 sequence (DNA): TGTGCCAGCAGCCAAGTACCGGTCTTGAATTCACCCCTCCACTTT.

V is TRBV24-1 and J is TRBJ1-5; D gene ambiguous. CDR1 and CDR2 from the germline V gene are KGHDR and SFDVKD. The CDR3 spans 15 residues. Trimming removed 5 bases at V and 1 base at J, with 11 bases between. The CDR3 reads CATSVAETSNQPQHF. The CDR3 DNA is TGTGCCACCAGTGTGGCGGAGACGAGCAATCAGCCCCAGCATTTT.

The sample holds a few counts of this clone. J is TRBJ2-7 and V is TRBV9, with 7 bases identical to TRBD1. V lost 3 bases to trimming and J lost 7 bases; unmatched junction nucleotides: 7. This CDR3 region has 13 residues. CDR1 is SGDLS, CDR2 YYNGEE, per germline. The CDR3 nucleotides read TGTGCCAGCAGCGAAACAGGGGTCGGGGAGCAGTACTTC. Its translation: CASSETGVGEQYF.

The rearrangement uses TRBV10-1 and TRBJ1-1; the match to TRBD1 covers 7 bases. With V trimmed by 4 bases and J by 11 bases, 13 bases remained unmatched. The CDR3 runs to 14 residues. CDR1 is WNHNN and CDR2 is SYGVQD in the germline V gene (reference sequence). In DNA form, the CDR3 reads TGCGCCAGCAGTGCTTACAACGCAGGGGGTAGGGCTTTCTTT. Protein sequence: CASSAYNAGGRAFF.

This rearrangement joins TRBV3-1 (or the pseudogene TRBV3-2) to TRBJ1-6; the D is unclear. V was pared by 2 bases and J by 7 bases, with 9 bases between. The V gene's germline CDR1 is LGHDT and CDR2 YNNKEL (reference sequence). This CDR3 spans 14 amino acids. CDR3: CASSQRVRNSPLHF. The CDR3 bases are TGTGCCAGCAGCCAACGGGTCCGGAATTCACCCCTCCACTTT.

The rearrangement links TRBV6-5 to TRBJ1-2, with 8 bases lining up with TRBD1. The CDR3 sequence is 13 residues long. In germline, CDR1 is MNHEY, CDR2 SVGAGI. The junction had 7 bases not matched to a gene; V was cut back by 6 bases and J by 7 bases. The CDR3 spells CASSVGTGGGYTF. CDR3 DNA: TGTGCCAGCAGCGTGGGGACAGGAGGTGGCTACACCTTC.

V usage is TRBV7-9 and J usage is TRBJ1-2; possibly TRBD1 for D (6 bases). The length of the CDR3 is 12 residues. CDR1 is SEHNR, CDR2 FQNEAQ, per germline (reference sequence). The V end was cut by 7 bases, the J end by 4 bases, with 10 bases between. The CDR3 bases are TGTGCCAGCACCCAACAGGGCTATGGCTACACCTTC. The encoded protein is CASTQQGYGYTF.

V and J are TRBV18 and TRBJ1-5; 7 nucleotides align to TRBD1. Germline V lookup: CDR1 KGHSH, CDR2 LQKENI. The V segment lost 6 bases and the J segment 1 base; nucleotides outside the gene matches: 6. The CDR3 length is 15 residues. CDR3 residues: CASSRDSPSNQPQHF. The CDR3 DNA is TGTGCCAGCTCCCGGGACAGTCCGAGCAATCAGCCCCAGCATTTT.

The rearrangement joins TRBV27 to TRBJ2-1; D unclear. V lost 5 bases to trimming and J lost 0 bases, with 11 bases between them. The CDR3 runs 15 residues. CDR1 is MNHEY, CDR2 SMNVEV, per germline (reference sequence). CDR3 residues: CASSRGPSSYNEQFF. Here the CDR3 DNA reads TGTGCCAGCAGTCGAGGCCCCAGCTCCTACAATGAGCAGTTCTTC.

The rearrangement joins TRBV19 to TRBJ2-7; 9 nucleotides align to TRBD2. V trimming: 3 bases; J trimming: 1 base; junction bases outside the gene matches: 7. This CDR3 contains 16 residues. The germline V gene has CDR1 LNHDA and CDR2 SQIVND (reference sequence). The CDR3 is CASSMRVAGDSYEQYF. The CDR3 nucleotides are TGTGCCAGTAGTATGAGGGTAGCGGGAGATTCCTACGAGCAGTACTTC.

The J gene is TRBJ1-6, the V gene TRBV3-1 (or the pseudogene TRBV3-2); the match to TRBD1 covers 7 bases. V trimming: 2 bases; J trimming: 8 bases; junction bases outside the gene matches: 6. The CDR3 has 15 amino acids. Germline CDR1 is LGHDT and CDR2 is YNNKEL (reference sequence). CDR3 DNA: TGTGCCAGCAGCCAAAAGGGGGCGACTTATTCACCCCTCCACTTT. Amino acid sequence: CASSQKGATYSPLHF.

This CDR3 reads CASSGTGNQPQHF. CDR3 sequence (DNA): TGCGCCAGCAGCGGGACAGGAAATCAGCCCCAGCATTTT. This chain connects TRBV10-2 to TRBJ1-5; TRBD1 matches 8 bases. Germline V lookup: CDR1 WSHSY, CDR2 SAAADI. This CDR3 contains 13 residues. Trimming took 6 bases from V and 4 from J; bases not matched to a gene: 2.

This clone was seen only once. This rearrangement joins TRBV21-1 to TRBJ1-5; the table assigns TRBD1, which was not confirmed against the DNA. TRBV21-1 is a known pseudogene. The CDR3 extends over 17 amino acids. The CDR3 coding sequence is TGTGCCAGCAGCCTCCGACATGACAGGGTTAGGAGTCAGCCCCAGCATTTT. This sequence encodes CASSLRHDRVRSQPQHF.

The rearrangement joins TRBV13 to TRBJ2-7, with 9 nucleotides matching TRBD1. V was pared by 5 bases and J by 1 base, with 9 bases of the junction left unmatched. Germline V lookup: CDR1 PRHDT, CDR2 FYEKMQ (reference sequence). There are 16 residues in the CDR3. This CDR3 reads CASSEGTGRSSYEQYF. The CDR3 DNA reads TGTGCCAGCAGCGAGGGGACAGGGCGTTCTTCCTACGAGCAGTACTTC.